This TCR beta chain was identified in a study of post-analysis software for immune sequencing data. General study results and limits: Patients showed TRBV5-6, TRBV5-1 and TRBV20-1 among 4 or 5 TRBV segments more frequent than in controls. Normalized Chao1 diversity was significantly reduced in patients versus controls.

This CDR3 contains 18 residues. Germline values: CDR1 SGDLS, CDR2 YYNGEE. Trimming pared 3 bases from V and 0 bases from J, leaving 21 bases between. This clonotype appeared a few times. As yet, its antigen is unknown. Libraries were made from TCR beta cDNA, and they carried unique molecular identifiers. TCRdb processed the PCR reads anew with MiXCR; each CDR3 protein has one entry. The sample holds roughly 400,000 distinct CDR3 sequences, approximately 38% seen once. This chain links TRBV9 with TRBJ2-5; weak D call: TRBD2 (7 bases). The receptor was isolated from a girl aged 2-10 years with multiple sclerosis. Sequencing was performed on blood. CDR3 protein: CASSEKRGGGTYQETQYF. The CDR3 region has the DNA TGTGCCAGCAGCGAAAAACGCGGGGGCGGGACCTACCAAGAGACCCAGTACTTC. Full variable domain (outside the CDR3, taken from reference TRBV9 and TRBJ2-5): DSGVTQTPKHLITATGQRVTLRCSPRSGDLSVYWYQQSLDQGLQFLIQYYNGEERAKGNILERFSAQQFPDLHSELNLSSLELGDSALYFCASSEKRGGGTYQETQYFGPGTRLLVL.